The 18 T cell receptor beta chains below all came from one sample that was sequenced in a study of beta chain features in type 1 diabetes. The study's findings and limits: Across all four CD4+ subsets, people with type 1 diabetes showed modestly shorter TCRB CDR3s.

Expressed TCRB transcripts were sequenced, since all the RNA that had been isolated was reverse transcribed. Only in-frame clones appear in the TCRdb table, and some are missing; sequencing was by immunoSEQ multiplex PCR. The table shows fewer than 300,000 clones, with 20% occurring only once. Their recognized antigens are unknown. Material: naive CD4+ T cells from blood. All receptors derive from a middle-aged woman with type 1 diabetes.

The chain combines TRBV29-1 with TRBJ1-1, with a possible D match to TRBD1 (5 bases). CDR1 and CDR2 from the germline V gene are SQVTM and ANQGSEA. The ends were cut back, 3 bases at V and 7 bases at J, with 18 bases in the middle. CDR3 length: 14 amino acids. The CDR3 nucleotides are TGCAGCGTTGAGCCCAGGGTAAGGGGTGGTGAAGCTTTCTTT. The encoded protein is CSVEPRVRGGEAFF.

V and J are TRBV4-1 and TRBJ2-7, with D possibly matching TRBD1 (6 bases). Trimming cost V 1 base and J 2 bases, with 18 bases left between them. The V gene's germline CDR1 is MGHRA and CDR2 YSYEKL. The CDR3 totals 17 residues. CDR3 protein: CASSQAQDRTKPYEQYF. The CDR3, as DNA: TGCGCCAGCAGCCAAGCCCAAGACAGGACCAAGCCCTACGAGCAGTACTTC.

This clone appeared a few times. This chain links TRBV9 with TRBJ2-1, with D possibly TRBD1 on 5 matching bases. The CDR3 sequence is 14 residues long. Between the trimmed V and J ends, which lost 0 bases and 4 bases, there was a span of 8 bases. Germline CDR1 is SGDLS and CDR2 is YYNGEE. The CDR3 region is CASSVGSGYNEQFF. As DNA, the CDR3 is TGTGCCAGCAGCGTAGGGTCAGGGTACAATGAGCAGTTCTTC.

This clone was counted a few times. This sequence joins TRBV4-1 and TRBJ1-5, with 9 bases aligning to TRBD1. Germline V gene data show CDR1 as MGHRA and CDR2 as YSYEKL. This CDR3 comprises 16 residues. J lost 4 bases, V lost 6 bases, and 10 bases had no gene match. This CDR3 reads CASRPGQGGQNQPQHF. As DNA, the CDR3 is TGCGCCAGCAGACCGGGACAGGGAGGCCAAAATCAGCCCCAGCATTTT.

This rearrangement joins TRBV4-3 to TRBJ2-1, with D maybe TRBD1 (5 bases). V shed 3 bases and J shed 5 bases, with 14 bases lying between them. The germline gives CDR1 LGHNA, CDR2 YSLEER. The CDR3 spans 15 residues. The CDR3 DNA reads TGCGCCAGCAGCCACTTAGACAGAGCCGACAATGAGCAGTTCTTC. This translates into CASSHLDRADNEQFF.

This clone has only a few counts. J is TRBJ1-1 and V is TRBV15, with 7 bases aligning to TRBD1. V trimming: 4 bases; J trimming: 4 bases; junction bases outside the gene matches: 9. The CDR3 covers 15 residues. Germline V gene sequence: CDR1 LNHNV, CDR2 YYDKDF (reference sequence). The CDR3 sequence is CATSTLDRAGTEAFF. CDR3 bases: TGTGCCACCAGCACCCTCGACAGGGCGGGCACTGAAGCTTTCTTT.

The chain combines TRBV28 with TRBJ2-7, with TRBD2 matching 8 bases. The CDR3 spans 14 residues. J lost 2 bases, V lost 2 bases, and 2 bases had no gene match. CDR1 is MDHEN, CDR2 SYDVKM, per germline. CDR3 nucleotide sequence: TGTGCCAGCAGTTTAATACTAGCGGCCTACGAGCAGTACTTC. Its protein is CASSLILAAYEQYF.

The rearrangement uses TRBV4-1 and TRBJ1-3, with D unclear. Germline assignment: CDR1 MGHRA and CDR2 YSYEKL. CDR3 length equals 19 residues. The V and J ends lost 0 bases and 2 bases respectively, with 20 bases between them. CDR3 region: CASSQDSVGTAGTGNTIYF. The DNA for the CDR3 is TGCGCCAGCAGCCAAGATTCGGTGGGTACAGCGGGAACTGGAAACACCATATATTTT.

This clone was counted only a few times. The CDR3, as DNA: TGTGCCAGCAGCCGGACTATACAAGAGACCCAGTACTTC. It yields the protein CASSRTIQETQYF. The chain combines TRBV6-5 with TRBJ2-5, with D perhaps matching TRBD2 (6 bases). V dropped 6 bases and J dropped 2 bases, with 10 bases sitting between them. Per germline, CDR1 MNHEY and CDR2 SVGAGI. This CDR3 region has 13 residues.

This chain joins TRBV7-9 and TRBJ2-1, with 10 bases matching TRBD2. The germline gives CDR1 SEHNR, CDR2 FQNEAQ (reference sequence). The CDR3 sequence is 17 residues long. Losses at the gene ends were 0 bases for V and 2 bases for J; bases not matched to a gene: 4. The CDR3 loop reads CASSLAYTSGTYNEQFF. CDR3 sequence (DNA): TGTGCCAGCAGCTTAGCGTATACTAGCGGGACCTACAATGAGCAGTTCTTC.

A few counts support this clone. The chain uses TRBV5-1 and TRBJ1-1; no firm D call. This CDR3 spans 14 amino acids. V was trimmed by 0 bases and J by 0 bases, leaving 6 bases between them. Looked up from germline, CDR1 is SGHRS and CDR2 is YFSETQ. The CDR3 loop reads CASSLEPLNTEAFF. CDR3 nucleotides: TGCGCCAGCAGCTTGGAGCCGTTGAACACTGAAGCTTTCTTT.

CDR3 coding DNA: TGTGCCAGCAGTGACGGACAGGGAGAAGAGACCCAGTACTTC. This gives the protein CASSDGQGEETQYF. The chain carries TRBV2 and TRBJ2-5; 8 bases fit TRBD1. Germline CDR1 reads SNHLY; CDR2 reads FYNNEI. Trimming took 3 bases from V and 3 from J; bases not matched to a gene: 3. This CDR3 comprises 14 residues.

This clone was recorded a few times. The chain joins TRBV6-1 to TRBJ1-2; no clear D gene. The germline V gene has CDR1 MNHNS and CDR2 SASEGT. V lost 5 bases to trimming and J lost 3 bases, with 13 bases between them. There are 14 residues in the CDR3. In nucleotides, the CDR3 is TGTGCCAGCAGTCCTCAGAAGTCCTACTATGGCTACACCTTC. Translating gives CASSPQKSYYGYTF.

This clone was recorded a few times. The chain links TRBV28 to TRBJ2-5; D is ambiguous. V dropped 4 bases and J dropped 5 bases, with 5 bases sitting between them. This CDR3 has 11 residues. The V gene's germline CDR1 is MDHEN and CDR2 SYDVKM. The CDR3: CASSSPETQYF. The CDR3 nucleotides read TGTGCCAGCAGTTCCCCGGAGACCCAGTACTTC.

This sequence joins TRBV4-2 and TRBJ1-4; TRBD1 matches 7 bases. The V gene's germline CDR1 is LGHNA and CDR2 YNFKEQ. The CDR3 totals 16 residues. J lost 6 bases, V lost 9 bases, and 16 bases had no gene match. DNA of the CDR3: TGTGCCAGTATAGAGGGCCGACAGGGAGTACATGAAAAACTGTTTTTT. Its protein product is CASIEGRQGVHEKLFF.

This clone was observed a few times. The chain couples TRBV4-1 to TRBJ2-5; 9 bases line up with TRBD2. The trim removed 0 bases at V and 2 bases at J, leaving 4 bases unmatched. Germline V CDR1 and CDR2: MGHRA, YSYEKL. The CDR3 is made up of 16 amino acids. Here the CDR3 reads CASSQEAGGNQETQYF. In DNA form, the CDR3 reads TGCGCCAGCAGCCAAGAGGCGGGGGGGAATCAAGAGACCCAGTACTTC.

A single count supports this clone. The chain uses TRBV4-3 and TRBJ1-6; D is ambiguous. V shed 0 bases and J shed 7 bases, with 19 bases lying between them. Germline values: CDR1 LGHNA, CDR2 YSLEER. The CDR3 has 18 residues. CDR3 sequence: CASSQELTPSTRNSPLHF. For the CDR3, the DNA is TGCGCCAGCAGCCAAGAATTAACACCCTCAACCAGGAATTCACCCCTCCACTTT.

V is TRBV5-1 and J is TRBJ2-5; D not resolved. The germline CDR1 and CDR2 sequences are SGHRS and YFSETQ. The V gene lost 4 bases and the J gene lost 1 base, with 11 bases spanning the gap. This CDR3 has 14 residues. The CDR3 DNA is TGCGCCAGCAGCGCCCCGGGTACCCAAGAGACCCAGTACTTC. Protein product: CASSAPGTQETQYF.